This paragraph reports one TCR beta chain. This sample was included in a study of shared clonotypes between healthy human individuals. Naive CD8 cells were CD45RO-negative, positively selected for CCR7, excluding terminally differentiated effector memory CD45RA+ cells. Germline V gene sequence: CDR1 MNHEY, CDR2 SMNVEV (reference sequence). Trimming cost V 5 bases and J 7 bases, with 17 bases left between them. This CDR3 spans 15 amino acids. Data came from immunoSEQ multiplex PCR; TCRdb stores just in-frame clones and leaves some out. The data hold about 2 million clones, with less than 95% observed a single time.

The chain uses TRBV27 and TRBJ1-4; D is ambiguous. The sequence was obtained from a man between 18 and 29 years old in good health. Sequencing was done on a sample of naive CD8+ T cells sorted from blood. This chain's CDR3 is CASSPWTGNAEKLFF. CDR3 coding DNA: TGTGCCAGCAGTCCCTGGACCGGAAACGCTGAAAAACTGTTTTTT. Full variable domain (outside the CDR3, taken from reference TRBV27 and TRBJ1-4): EAQVTQNPRYLITVTGKKLTVTCSQNMNHEYMSWYRQDPGLGLRQIYYSMNVEVTDKGDVPEGYKVSRKEKRNFPLILESPSPNQTSLYFCASSPWTGNAEKLFFGSGTQLSVL.